This entry describes one T cell receptor beta chain. This record belongs to a study of T-cell memory formation after mild COVID-19. MiXCR, run by TCRdb on the 5' RACE reads, gives a single entry per CDR3 protein. The table includes about 400,000 distinct CDR3 sequences, under 20% detected once. Trimming shortened V by 1 base and J by 2 bases, and 10 bases separated the two germline ends. Germline V gene data show CDR1 as SGHDT and CDR2 as YYEEEE. This CDR3 is built from 14 residues. This receptor was obtained from a man aged 18 to 30 who had mild COVID-19 (a few samples of this study predate the infection). Cell type and time point are not known. J is TRBJ2-7 and V is TRBV5-6, with a weak D call TRBD1 (6 bases). Sequenced sample: PBMCs or a T cell subset sorted from them (not recorded which). The CDR3 spells CASSLRGTTYEQYF. The CDR3 DNA reads TGTGCCAGCAGCTTGAGAGGGACAACCTACGAGCAGTACTTC.